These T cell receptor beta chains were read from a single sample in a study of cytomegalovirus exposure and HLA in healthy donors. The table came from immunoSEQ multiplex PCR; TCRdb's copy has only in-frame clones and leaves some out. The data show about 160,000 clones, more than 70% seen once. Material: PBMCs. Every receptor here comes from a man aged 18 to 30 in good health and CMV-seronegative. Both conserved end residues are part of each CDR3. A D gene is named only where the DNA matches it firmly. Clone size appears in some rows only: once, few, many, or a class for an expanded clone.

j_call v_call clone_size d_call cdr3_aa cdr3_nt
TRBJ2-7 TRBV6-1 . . CASSEYGQRYEQYF TGTGCCAGCAGTGAATATGGACAGCGCTACGAGCAGTACTTC
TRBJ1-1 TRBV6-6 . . CASSRQGLGGTEAFF TGTGCCAGCAGTCGGCAAGGGCTGGGGGGCACTGAAGCTTTCTTT
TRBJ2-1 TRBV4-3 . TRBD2 CASSQGLAGSYNEQFF TGCGCCAGCAGCCAGGGACTAGCGGGGTCCTACAATGAGCAGTTCTTC
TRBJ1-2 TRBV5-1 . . CASSFSTNYGYTF TGCGCCAGCAGCTTTTCCACTAACTATGGCTACACCTTC
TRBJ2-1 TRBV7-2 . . CASSLETNNEQFF TGTGCCAGCAGCTTAGAGACTAACAATGAGCAGTTCTTC
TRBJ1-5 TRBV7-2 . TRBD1 CASSNRQGNQPQHF TGTGCCAGCAGTAACCGACAGGGAAATCAGCCCCAGCATTTT
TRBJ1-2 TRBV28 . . CASRSSGTHYGYTF TGTGCCAGCAGATCTTCCGGGACACACTATGGCTACACCTTC
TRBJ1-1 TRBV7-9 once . CASSLDLGSTEAFF TGTGCCAGCAGCTTAGATCTGGGGAGCACTGAAGCTTTCTTT
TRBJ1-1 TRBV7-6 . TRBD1 CASSLSQGVGTEAFF TGTGCCAGCAGCTTAAGTCAGGGGGTGGGCACTGAAGCTTTCTTT
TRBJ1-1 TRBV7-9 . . CASSARDTEAFF TGTGCCAGCAGCGCCCGGGACACTGAAGCTTTCTTT
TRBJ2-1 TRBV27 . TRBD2 CASSLSVAGGYEQFF TGTGCCAGCAGTTTATCGGTAGCGGGAGGATATGAGCAGTTCTTC
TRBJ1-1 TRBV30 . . CAWKGQPNTEAFF TGTGCCTGGAAAGGACAGCCGAACACTGAAGCTTTCTTT
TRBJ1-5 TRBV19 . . CASSMGGSNQPQHF TGTGCCAGTAGTATGGGGGGTAGCAATCAGCCCCAGCATTTT
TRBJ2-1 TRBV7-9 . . CASRYYNEQFF TGTGCCAGCAGATACTACAATGAGCAGTTCTTC
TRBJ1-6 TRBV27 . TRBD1 CASSYGTDNSPLHF TGTGCCAGCAGTTACGGGACAGATAATTCACCCCTCCACTTT
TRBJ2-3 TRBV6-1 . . CASSQQGGTDTQYF TGTGCCAGCAGTCAACAGGGAGGCACAGATACGCAGTATTTT
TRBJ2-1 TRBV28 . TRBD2 CASKGASGSNEQFF TGTGCCAGCAAGGGGGCTAGCGGGAGCAATGAGCAGTTCTTC
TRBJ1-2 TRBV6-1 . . CASSRVEDSYTF TGTGCCAGCAGCCGGGTGGAGGACAGTTACACCTTC
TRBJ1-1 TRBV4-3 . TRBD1 CASSHFGQGLAFF TGCGCCAGCAGCCATTTTGGACAGGGTTTAGCTTTCTTT
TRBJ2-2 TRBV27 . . CASSRGWMGGPGELFF TGTGCCAGCAGTCGCGGTTGGATGGGGGGGCCCGGGGAGCTGTTTTTT
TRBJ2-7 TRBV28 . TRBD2 CASERSGRLSSYEQYF TGTGCCAGCGAGAGGAGCGGGAGGCTAAGCTCCTACGAGCAGTACTTC
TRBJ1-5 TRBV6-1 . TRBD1 CASSATGGGNQPQHF TGTGCCAGCAGTGCCACAGGGGGAGGCAATCAGCCCCAGCATTTT
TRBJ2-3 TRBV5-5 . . CASTITGSADTQYF TGTGCCAGCACCATTACAGGGTCCGCAGATACGCAGTATTTT
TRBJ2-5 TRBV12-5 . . CASAEKKETQYF TGTGCTAGTGCCGAGAAAAAGGAGACCCAGTACTTC
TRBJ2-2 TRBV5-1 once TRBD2 CASSPSASGGTGELFF TGCGCCAGCAGCCCGTCGGCTAGCGGGGGCACCGGGGAGCTGTTTTTT
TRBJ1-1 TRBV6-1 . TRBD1 CASPLTGGRTEAFF TGTGCCAGCCCATTAACAGGGGGCAGGACTGAAGCTTTCTTT
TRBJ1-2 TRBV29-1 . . CSVVVGDGYTF TGCAGCGTTGTAGTAGGGGATGGCTACACCTTC
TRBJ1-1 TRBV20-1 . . CSARGFWSGF TGCAGTGCTAGAGGATTCTGGAGTGGCTTT
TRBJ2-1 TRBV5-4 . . CASSLYREQFF TGTGCCAGCAGCTTATACAGGGAGCAGTTCTTC
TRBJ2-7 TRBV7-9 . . CASSLGQGGQYF TGTGCCAGCAGCTTAGGCCAGGGGGGGCAGTACTTC
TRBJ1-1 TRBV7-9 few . CASSLDLNTEAFF TGTGCCAGCAGCTTGGACTTGAACACTGAAGCTTTCTTT
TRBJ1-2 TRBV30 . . CAWSVLGGYTF TGTGCCTGGAGTGTACTAGGAGGCTACACCTTC
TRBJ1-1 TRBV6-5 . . CASSYSPRAEAFF TGTGCCAGCAGTTACTCTCCCAGGGCTGAAGCTTTCTTT
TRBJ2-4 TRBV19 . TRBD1 CASSKTWDRAKNIQYF TGTGCCAGTAGTAAGACTTGGGACAGAGCCAAAAACATTCAGTACTTC
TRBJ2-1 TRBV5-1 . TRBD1 CASSRSTGGSYNEQFF TGCGCCAGCAGCAGATCGACAGGGGGCTCCTACAATGAGCAGTTCTTC